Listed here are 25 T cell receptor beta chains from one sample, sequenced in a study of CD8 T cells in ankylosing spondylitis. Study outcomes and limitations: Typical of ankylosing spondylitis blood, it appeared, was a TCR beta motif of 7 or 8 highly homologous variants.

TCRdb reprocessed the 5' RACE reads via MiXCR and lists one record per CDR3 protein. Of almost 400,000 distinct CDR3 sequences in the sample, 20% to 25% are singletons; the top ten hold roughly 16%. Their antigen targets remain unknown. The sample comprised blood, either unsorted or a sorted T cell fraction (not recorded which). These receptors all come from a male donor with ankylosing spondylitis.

CDR3 DNA: TGTGCCAGCAGACCCCCTTCTGGGGCCAACGTCCTGACTTTC. It is translated as CASRPPSGANVLTF. J is TRBJ2-6 and V is TRBV7-8; D is undetermined. The germline V gene encodes CDR1 SGHVS and CDR2 FQNEAQ. V shed 6 bases and J shed 1 base, with 7 bases lying between them. This CDR3 comprises 14 residues.

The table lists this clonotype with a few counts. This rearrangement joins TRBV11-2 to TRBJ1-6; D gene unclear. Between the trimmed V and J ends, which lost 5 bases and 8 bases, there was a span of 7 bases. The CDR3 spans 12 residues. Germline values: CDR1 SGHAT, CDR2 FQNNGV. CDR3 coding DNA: TGTGCCAGCAGCGCCAGCGATTCACCCCTCCACTTT. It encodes CASSASDSPLHF.

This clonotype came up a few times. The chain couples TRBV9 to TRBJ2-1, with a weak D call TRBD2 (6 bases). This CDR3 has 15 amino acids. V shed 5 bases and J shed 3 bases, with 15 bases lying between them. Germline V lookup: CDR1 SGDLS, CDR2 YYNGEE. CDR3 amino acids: CASSPRDFNYNEQFF. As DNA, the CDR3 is TGTGCCAGCAGTCCCCGGGACTTTAACTACAATGAGCAGTTCTTC.

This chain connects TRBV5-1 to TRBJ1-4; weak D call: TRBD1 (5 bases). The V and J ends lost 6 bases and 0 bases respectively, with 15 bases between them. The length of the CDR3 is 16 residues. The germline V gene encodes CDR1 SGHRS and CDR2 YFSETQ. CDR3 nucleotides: TGCGCCAGCACATTCTATGGGGGAGCAACTAATGAAAAACTGTTTTTT. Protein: CASTFYGGATNEKLFF.

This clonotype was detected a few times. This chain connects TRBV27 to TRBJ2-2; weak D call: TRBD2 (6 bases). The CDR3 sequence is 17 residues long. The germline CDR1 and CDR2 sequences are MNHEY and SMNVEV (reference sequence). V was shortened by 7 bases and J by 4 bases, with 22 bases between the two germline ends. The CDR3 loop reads CASTPGSGGWGTGELFF. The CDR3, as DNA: TGTGCCAGCACCCCAGGGTCCGGGGGTTGGGGCACCGGGGAGCTGTTTTTT.

The CDR3 loop is CASSFENPDTQYF. The DNA of the CDR3 is TGTGCCAGCAGCTTTGAGAACCCAGATACGCAGTATTTT. The gene calls are TRBV5-4 and TRBJ2-3, with unresolved D. V gave up 2 bases and J gave up 4 bases, with 8 bases separating them. The CDR3 contains 13 residues. Germline V CDR1 and CDR2: SGHNT, YYREEE (reference sequence).

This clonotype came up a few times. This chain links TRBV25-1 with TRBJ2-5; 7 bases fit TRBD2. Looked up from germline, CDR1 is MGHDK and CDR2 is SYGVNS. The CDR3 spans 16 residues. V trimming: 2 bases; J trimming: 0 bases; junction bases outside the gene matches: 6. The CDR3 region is CASSELRLADQETQYF. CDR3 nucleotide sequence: TGTGCCAGCAGTGAACTTCGGCTAGCGGACCAAGAGACCCAGTACTTC.

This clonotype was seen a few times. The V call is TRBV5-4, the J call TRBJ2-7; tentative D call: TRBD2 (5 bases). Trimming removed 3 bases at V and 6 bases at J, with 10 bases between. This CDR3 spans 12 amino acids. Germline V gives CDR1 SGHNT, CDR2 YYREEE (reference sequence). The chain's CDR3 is CASSSGAGEQYF. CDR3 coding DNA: TGTGCCAGCAGCTCGGGCGCGGGCGAGCAGTACTTC. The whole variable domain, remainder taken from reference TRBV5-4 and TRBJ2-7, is ETGVTQSPTHLIKTRGQQVTLRCSSQSGHNTVSWYQQALGQGPQFIFQYYREEENGRGNFPPRFSGLQFPNYSSELNVNALELDDSALYLCASSSGAGEQYFGPGTRLTVT.

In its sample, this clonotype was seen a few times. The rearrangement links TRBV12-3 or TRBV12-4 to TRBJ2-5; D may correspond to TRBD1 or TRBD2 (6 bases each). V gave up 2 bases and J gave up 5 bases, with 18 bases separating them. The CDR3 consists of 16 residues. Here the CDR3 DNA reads TGTGCCAGCAGTTTATCGGGAGTAGGGGGAATGGAGACCCAGTACTTC. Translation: CASSLSGVGGMETQYF.

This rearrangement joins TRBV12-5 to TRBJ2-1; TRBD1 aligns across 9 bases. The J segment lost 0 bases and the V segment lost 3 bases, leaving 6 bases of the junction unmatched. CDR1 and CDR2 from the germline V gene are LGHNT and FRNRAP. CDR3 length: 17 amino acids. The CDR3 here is CASGFQQGASSYNEQFF. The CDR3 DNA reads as TGTGCTAGTGGTTTTCAACAGGGGGCTAGCTCCTACAATGAGCAGTTCTTC.

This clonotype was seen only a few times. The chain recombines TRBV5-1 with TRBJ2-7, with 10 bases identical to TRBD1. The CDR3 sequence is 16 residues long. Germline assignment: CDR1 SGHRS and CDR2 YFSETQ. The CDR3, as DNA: TGCGCTACGGCCGGGACAGGGGTCCCCTATAGCTACGAGCAGTACTTC. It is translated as CATAGTGVPYSYEQYF.

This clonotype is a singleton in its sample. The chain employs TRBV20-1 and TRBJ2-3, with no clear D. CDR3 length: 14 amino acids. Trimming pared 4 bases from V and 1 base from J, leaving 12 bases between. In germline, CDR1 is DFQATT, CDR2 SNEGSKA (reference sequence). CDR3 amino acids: CSATKVGRTDTQYF. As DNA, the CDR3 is TGCAGTGCTACTAAGGTCGGACGCACAGATACGCAGTATTTT.

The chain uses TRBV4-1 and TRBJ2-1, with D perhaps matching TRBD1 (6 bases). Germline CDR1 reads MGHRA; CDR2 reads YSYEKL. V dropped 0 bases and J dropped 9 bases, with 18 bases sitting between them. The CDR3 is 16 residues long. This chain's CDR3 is CASSQDAAGVYGEQFF. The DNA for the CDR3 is TGCGCCAGCAGCCAAGATGCGGCAGGGGTTTACGGTGAGCAGTTCTTC.

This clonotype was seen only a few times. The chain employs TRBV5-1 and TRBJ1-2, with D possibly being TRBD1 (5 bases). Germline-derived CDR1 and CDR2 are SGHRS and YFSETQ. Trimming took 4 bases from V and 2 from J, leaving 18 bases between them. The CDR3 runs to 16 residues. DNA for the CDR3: TGCGCCAGCAGCGCTCAGTCGGACATACACAACTATGGCTACACCTTC. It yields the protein CASSAQSDIHNYGYTF. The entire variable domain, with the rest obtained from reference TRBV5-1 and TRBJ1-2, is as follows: KAGVTQTPRYLIKTRGQQVTLSCSPISGHRSVSWYQQTPGQGLQFLFEYFSETQRNKGNFPGRFSGRQFSNSRSEMNVSTLELGDSALYLCASSAQSDIHNYGYTFGSGTRLTVV.

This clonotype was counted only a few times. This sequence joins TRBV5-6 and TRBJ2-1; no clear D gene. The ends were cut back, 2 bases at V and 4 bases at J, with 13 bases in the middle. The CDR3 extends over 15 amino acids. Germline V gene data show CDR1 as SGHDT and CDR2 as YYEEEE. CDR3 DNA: TGTGCCAGCAGCTTCAACGGAGACCGATACAATGAGCAGTTCTTC. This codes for CASSFNGDRYNEQFF. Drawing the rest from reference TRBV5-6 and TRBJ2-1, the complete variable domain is DAGVTQSPTHLIKTRGQQVTLRCSPKSGHDTVSWYQQALGQGPQFIFQYYEEEERQRGNFPDRFSGHQFPNYSSELNVNALLLGDSALYLCASSFNGDRYNEQFFGPGTRLTVL.

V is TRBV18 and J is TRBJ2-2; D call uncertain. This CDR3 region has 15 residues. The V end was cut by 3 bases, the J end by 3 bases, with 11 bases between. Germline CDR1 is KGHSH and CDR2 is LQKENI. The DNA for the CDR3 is TGTGCCAGCTCACCCGGACCGGCGGACACCGGGGAGCTGTTTTTT. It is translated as CASSPGPADTGELFF. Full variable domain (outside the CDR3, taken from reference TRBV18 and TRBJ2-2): NAGVMQNPRHLVRRRGQEARLRCSPMKGHSHVYWYRQLPEEGLKFMVYLQKENIIDESGMPKERFSAEFPKEGPSILRIQQVVRGDSAAYFCASSPGPADTGELFFGEGSRLTVL.

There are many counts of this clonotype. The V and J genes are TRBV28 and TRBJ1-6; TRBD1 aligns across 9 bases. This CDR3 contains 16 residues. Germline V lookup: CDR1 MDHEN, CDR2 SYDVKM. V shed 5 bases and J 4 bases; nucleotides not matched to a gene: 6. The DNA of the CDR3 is TGTGCCAGCAGTCCCCCCGGGACAGGGTATAATTCACCCCTCCACTTT. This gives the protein CASSPPGTGYNSPLHF.

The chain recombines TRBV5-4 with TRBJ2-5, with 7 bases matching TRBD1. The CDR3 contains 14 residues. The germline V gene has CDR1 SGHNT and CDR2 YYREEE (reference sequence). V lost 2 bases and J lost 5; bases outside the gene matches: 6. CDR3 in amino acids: CASSFPGTEETQYF. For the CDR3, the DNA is TGTGCCAGCAGCTTCCCCGGGACAGAGGAGACCCAGTACTTC.

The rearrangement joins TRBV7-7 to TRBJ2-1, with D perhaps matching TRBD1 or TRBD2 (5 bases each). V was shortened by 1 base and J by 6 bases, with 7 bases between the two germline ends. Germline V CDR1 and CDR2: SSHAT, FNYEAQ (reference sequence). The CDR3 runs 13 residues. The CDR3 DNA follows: TGTGCCAGCAGCTTAGTAGGGACCAATGAGCAGTTCTTC. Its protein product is CASSLVGTNEQFF.

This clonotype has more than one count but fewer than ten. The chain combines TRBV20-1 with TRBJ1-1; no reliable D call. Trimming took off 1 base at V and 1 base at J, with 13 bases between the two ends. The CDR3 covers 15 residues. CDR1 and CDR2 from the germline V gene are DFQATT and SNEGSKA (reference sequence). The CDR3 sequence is CSARVSWDENTEAFF. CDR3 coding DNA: TGCAGTGCTAGAGTTTCGTGGGATGAGAACACTGAAGCTTTCTTT.

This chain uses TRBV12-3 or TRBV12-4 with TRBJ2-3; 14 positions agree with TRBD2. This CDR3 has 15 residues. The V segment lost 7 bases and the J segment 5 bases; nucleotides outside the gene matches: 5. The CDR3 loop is CASNLGLAGVDTQYF. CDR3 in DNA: TGTGCCAGCAACCTGGGACTAGCGGGAGTAGATACGCAGTATTTT.

In DNA form, the CDR3 reads TGTGCCAGCACCCAGAGAGCCTACGAGCAGTACTTC. This codes for CASTQRAYEQYF. The chain employs TRBV28 and TRBJ2-7; D remains unclear. With 7 bases removed from V and 2 bases from J, the gap between germline ends came to 9 bases. CDR3 length equals 12 residues. CDR1 and CDR2 (germline): MDHEN, SYDVKM.

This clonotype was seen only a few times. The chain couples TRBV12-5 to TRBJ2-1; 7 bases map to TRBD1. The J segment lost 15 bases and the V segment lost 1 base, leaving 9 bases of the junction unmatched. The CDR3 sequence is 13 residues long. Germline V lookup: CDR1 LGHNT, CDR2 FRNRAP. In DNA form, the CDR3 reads TGTGCTAGTGGTTTGGACCCGACAGGGCTCCTGTTCTTC. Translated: CASGLDPTGLLFF.

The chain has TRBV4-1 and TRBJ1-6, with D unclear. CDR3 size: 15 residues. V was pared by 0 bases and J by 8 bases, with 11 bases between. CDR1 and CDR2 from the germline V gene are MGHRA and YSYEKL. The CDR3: CASSQEFVRYSPLHF. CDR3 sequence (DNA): TGCGCCAGCAGCCAAGAGTTCGTCAGATATTCACCCCTCCACTTT.

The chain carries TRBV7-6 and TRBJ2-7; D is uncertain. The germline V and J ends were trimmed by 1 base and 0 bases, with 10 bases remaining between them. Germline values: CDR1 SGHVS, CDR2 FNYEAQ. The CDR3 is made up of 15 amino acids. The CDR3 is CASSLDDWGSYEQYF. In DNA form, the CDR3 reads TGTGCCAGCAGCTTAGACGACTGGGGCTCCTACGAGCAGTACTTC.